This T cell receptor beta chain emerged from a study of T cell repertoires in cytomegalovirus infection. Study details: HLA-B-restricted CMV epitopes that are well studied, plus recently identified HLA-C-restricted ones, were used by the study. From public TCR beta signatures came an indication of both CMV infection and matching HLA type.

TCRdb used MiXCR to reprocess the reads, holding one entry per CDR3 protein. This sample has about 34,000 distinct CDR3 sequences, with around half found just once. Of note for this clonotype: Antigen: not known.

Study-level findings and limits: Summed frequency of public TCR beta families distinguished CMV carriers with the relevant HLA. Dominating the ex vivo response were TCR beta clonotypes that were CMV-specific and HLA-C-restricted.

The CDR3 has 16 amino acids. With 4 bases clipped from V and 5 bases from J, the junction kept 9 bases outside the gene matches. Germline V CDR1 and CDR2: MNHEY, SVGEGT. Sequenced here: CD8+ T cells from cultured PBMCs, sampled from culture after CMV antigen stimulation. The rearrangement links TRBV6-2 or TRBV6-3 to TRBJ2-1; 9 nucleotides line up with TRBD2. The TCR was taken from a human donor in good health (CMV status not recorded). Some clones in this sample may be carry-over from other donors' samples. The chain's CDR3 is CASSSGLANNHNEQFF. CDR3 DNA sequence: TGTGCCAGCAGTTCCGGACTAGCGAACAACCACAATGAGCAGTTCTTC.